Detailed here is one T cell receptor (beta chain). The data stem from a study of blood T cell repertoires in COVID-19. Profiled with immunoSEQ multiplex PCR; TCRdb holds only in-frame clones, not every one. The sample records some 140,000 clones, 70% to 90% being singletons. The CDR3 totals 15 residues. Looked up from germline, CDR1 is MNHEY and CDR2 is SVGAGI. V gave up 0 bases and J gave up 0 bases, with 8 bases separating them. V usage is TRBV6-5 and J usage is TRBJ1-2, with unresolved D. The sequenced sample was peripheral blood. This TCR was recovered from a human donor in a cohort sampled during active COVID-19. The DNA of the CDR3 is TGTGCCAGCAGTTACTCGCCCACATCTAACTATGGCTACACCTTC. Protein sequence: CASSYSPTSNYGYTF.